Included here is one TCR beta chain sequence, with context. CDR3 length: 16 amino acids. V lost 1 base and J 9 bases, leaving 22 bases between the germline ends. Per germline, CDR1 SGHVS and CDR2 FNYEAQ. The data were taken from a study of response to subunit inactivated influenza vaccine. MiXCR, applied by TCRdb to the RT-PCR reads, yields one record per CDR3 protein. The data hold 750,000 to 850,000 distinct CDR3 sequences, with under 20% observed a single time. The source material was PBMCs from blood, sampled about 5 days after vaccination. The receptor's source is a middle-aged man who received an inactivated influenza vaccine. The chain recombines TRBV7-6 with TRBJ2-7; either TRBD1 or TRBD2 may supply D (5 bases each). CDR3 sequence: CASSLGPGDGHFGQYF. For the CDR3, the DNA is TGTGCCAGCAGCTTAGGACCCGGGGACGGGCACTTCGGGCAGTACTTC.